This T cell receptor (beta chain) was identified during a study of molecular identifiers for immune sequencing clone quantification. Points from the study as a whole: Over 97% of effector molecules, but under 1% in naive cells, were held by clones with more than 20 RNA copies. Jurkat TCR RNA from one cell was spiked into about a million naive cells, and it was reportedly detectable there.

Previously described methods and listed TCR primers were used for bulk TCR libraries. One entry per CDR3 protein, called by TCRdb with MiXCR from the PCR reads. The sample yields 70,000 to 95,000 distinct CDR3 sequences, roughly 20% seen once. This clonotype was recorded at least ten times. Its antigen is unidentified. The V end was cut by 0 bases, the J end by 0 bases, with 4 bases between. Germline lookup yields CDR1 SGHDT and CDR2 YYEEEE. CDR3 size: 13 residues. This chain joins TRBV5-6 and TRBJ2-7; D not resolved. This TCR was recovered from a human donor in good health. Some libraries in this study had Jurkat cell RNA spiked in. The material sequenced was naive CD8+ T cells from blood, with Jurkat cell RNA spiked in. Stated subset: FACS-sorted CD8+CD4-CCR7+CD45RA+ naive T cells. CDR3 loop: CASSLELSYEQYF. The CDR3 DNA reads TGTGCCAGCAGCTTGGAACTCTCCTACGAGCAGTACTTC.